The 18 T cell receptor beta chains below were found in one sample sequenced in a study of beta chain features in type 1 diabetes. Study-level findings and limits: TCRB CDR3 length was moderately but significantly reduced in all four CD4+ subsets of Type 1 diabetes patients.

These receptors' antigens are unknown. Every bit of the isolated RNA underwent reverse transcription, so sequencing read expressed TCRB transcripts. The repertoire was sequenced with immunoSEQ multiplex PCR; TCRdb's copy has only in-frame clones and lacks some. The sample contains 250,000 or so clones, around 21% of which appear only once. Source material: naive CD4+ T cells from blood. The receptors originated from a woman in her thirties or forties with type 1 diabetes.

The chain combines TRBV4-3 with TRBJ2-7; TRBD2 matches at 9 bases. CDR3 length: 14 residues. The V and J ends lost 3 bases and 1 base, in that order; junction bases with no gene match: 1. Germline V gene sequence: CDR1 LGHNA, CDR2 YSLEER. The CDR3 here is CASSQTSGSYEQYF. The CDR3 region has the DNA TGCGCCAGCAGCCAGACTAGCGGTTCCTACGAGCAGTACTTC.

The V and J genes are TRBV10-3 and TRBJ1-1; 8 nucleotides align to TRBD1. CDR1 ENHRY and CDR2 SYGVKD come from the germline V gene. The CDR3 sequence is 12 residues long. The V segment lost 9 bases and the J segment 6 bases; nucleotides outside the gene matches: 6. CDR3 DNA: TGTGCCATACGACAGGGGATGGCTGAAGCTTTCTTT. Amino acids: CAIRQGMAEAFF.

The V gene is TRBV28, the J gene TRBJ2-5; D may be TRBD2 (6 bases). The CDR3 has 14 residues. In germline, CDR1 is MDHEN, CDR2 SYDVKM. V was cut by 1 base and J by 6 bases, with 12 bases left in between. CDR3 region: CASSLSGLTQTQYF. CDR3 nucleotides: TGTGCCAGCAGTTTATCGGGACTCACCCAGACCCAGTACTTC.

This clone turned up a few times. CDR3 nucleotide sequence: TGTGCCAGCAGCTCTACAGGGTTGGGTGAAGCTTTCTTT. Amino acid sequence: CASSSTGLGEAFF. The chain has TRBV13 and TRBJ1-1; possibly TRBD1 for D (6 bases). Trimming removed 4 bases from V and 7 bases from J, with 13 bases in between. This CDR3 is built from 13 residues. Germline assignment: CDR1 PRHDT and CDR2 FYEKMQ (reference sequence).

This clone was counted only a few times. This sequence joins TRBV6-1 and TRBJ2-6, with 7 bases matching TRBD1. This CDR3 has 15 amino acids. The V gene end was trimmed by 5 bases and the J gene end by 4 bases; junction bases not matched to a gene: 5. Looked up from germline, CDR1 is MNHNS and CDR2 is SASEGT. As DNA, the CDR3 is TGTGCCAGCAGTCTGGACAGGTTCGGGGCCAACGTCCTGACTTTC. This encodes CASSLDRFGANVLTF.

The chain has TRBV28 and TRBJ2-1; D not certain. The V end was cut by 6 bases, the J end by 8 bases, with 11 bases between. CDR1 and CDR2 from the germline V gene are MDHEN and SYDVKM. This CDR3 spans 12 amino acids. The CDR3 is CASSQEEHEQFF. CDR3 sequence (DNA): TGTGCCAGCAGCCAAGAAGAGCATGAGCAGTTCTTC.

This clone has a handful of counts. J is TRBJ2-3 and V is TRBV7-2; 7 nucleotides line up with TRBD2. Unmatched junction bases numbered 3, after V lost 0 bases and J lost 6 bases. The CDR3 consists of 14 residues. Per the germline V gene, CDR1 is SGHTA and CDR2 is FQGNSA. CDR3 sequence reads: CASSLAQGGDTQYF. In nucleotides, the CDR3 is TGTGCCAGCAGCTTAGCGCAGGGAGGGGATACGCAGTATTTT.

This clone appeared a few times. The V gene is TRBV7-8, the J gene TRBJ1-1, with unresolved D. The CDR3 contains 13 residues. Trimming left V 8 bases short and J 1 base short, with 11 bases between. In germline, CDR1 is SGHVS, CDR2 FQNEAQ. CDR3 sequence (DNA): TGTGCCAGCGGCACAGTACGGAACACTGAAGCTTTCTTT. Translation gives CASGTVRNTEAFF.

This chain connects TRBV29-1 to TRBJ2-5; 10 bases align to TRBD2. V lost 2 bases to trimming and J lost 3 bases; unmatched junction nucleotides: 6. The CDR3 runs to 15 residues. Germline loops: CDR1 SQVTM, CDR2 ANQGSEA. The CDR3, as DNA: TGCAGCGTTGAATACGGGACTAGCGTAGAAGAGACCCAGTACTTC. Residues: CSVEYGTSVEETQYF.

J is TRBJ1-1 and V is TRBV4-3; 7 bases are shared with TRBD1. CDR1 and CDR2 from the germline V gene are LGHNA and YSLEER. The trim removed 0 bases at V and 11 bases at J, leaving 6 bases unmatched. There are 13 residues in the CDR3. As DNA, the CDR3 is TGCGCCAGCAGCCAAGATAGGACAGGCGAGGCTTTCTTT. The encoded protein is CASSQDRTGEAFF.

The J gene is TRBJ2-7, the V gene TRBV5-4, with 9 bases aligning to TRBD2. Trimming removed 4 bases from V and 2 bases from J; junction bases left unmatched: 16. This CDR3 comprises 18 residues. Germline V gene data show CDR1 as SGHNT and CDR2 as YYREEE (reference sequence). The CDR3, as DNA: TGTGCCAGCAGCCCCCGACCGACTAGCGGAATGACTCCCTACGAGCAGTACTTC. It yields the protein CASSPRPTSGMTPYEQYF.

This clone appeared a few times. The rearrangement joins TRBV29-1 to TRBJ1-2; D remains ambiguous. The CDR3 runs to 12 residues. The germline V gene encodes CDR1 SQVTM and CDR2 ANQGSEA. V lost 6 bases to trimming and J lost 3 bases, with 11 bases between them. The CDR3 sequence is CSVVRRDYGYTF. The CDR3, as DNA: TGCAGCGTGGTGAGGAGAGACTATGGCTACACCTTC.

This clone was observed a few times. The chain has TRBV5-4 and TRBJ1-4, with 7 bases that match TRBD1. The CDR3 runs 15 residues. Germline lookup yields CDR1 SGHNT and CDR2 YYREEE (reference sequence). J lost 8 bases, V lost 3 bases, and 10 bases had no gene match. CDR3: CASSSMGQMREKLFF. In DNA form, the CDR3 reads TGTGCCAGCAGCTCTATGGGACAGATGAGGGAAAAACTGTTTTTT.

The rearrangement uses TRBV7-2 and TRBJ1-5; 9 bases align to TRBD1. V shed 1 base, J shed 7 bases, and the junction held 8 bases outside the gene matches. This CDR3 has 16 residues. Germline V CDR1 and CDR2: SGHTA, FQGNSA. CDR3 protein: CASSLVGQGQGQPQHF. In DNA form, the CDR3 reads TGTGCCAGCAGCTTAGTTGGTCAGGGACAGGGCCAGCCCCAGCATTTT.

The chain carries TRBV7-9 and TRBJ1-5; D remains unclear. The CDR3 runs to 14 residues. Looked up from germline, CDR1 is SEHNR and CDR2 is FQNEAQ (reference sequence). V was pared by 5 bases and J by 3 bases, with 11 bases between. The CDR3, as DNA: TGTGCCAGCAGCCGGTATCGGGACAATCAGCCCCAGCATTTT. It translates to CASSRYRDNQPQHF.

The chain joins TRBV30 to TRBJ1-3; no reliable D call. This CDR3 comprises 14 residues. The V end was cut by 8 bases, the J end by 7 bases, with 21 bases between. The V gene's germline CDR1 is GTSNPN and CDR2 SVGIG (reference sequence). DNA of the CDR3: TGTGCCGCCACCTCCGGTTTCATCGAGAACACCATATATTTT. It translates to CAATSGFIENTIYF.

The chain carries TRBV18 and TRBJ2-1; D perhaps matches TRBD1 (7 bases). In germline, CDR1 is KGHSH, CDR2 LQKENI. Trimming stripped 2 bases from V and 10 bases from J, with 9 bases between. The CDR3 covers 12 residues. The CDR3 reads CASSPAGGEQFF. The CDR3 DNA is TGTGCCAGCTCACCAGCAGGGGGGGAGCAGTTCTTC.

V is TRBV9 and J is TRBJ1-5; D unclear. This CDR3 has 14 amino acids. V was pared by 4 bases and J by 2 bases, with 10 bases between. Germline assignment: CDR1 SGDLS and CDR2 YYNGEE. The CDR3: CASSREVGNQPQHF. Written as DNA, the CDR3 is TGTGCCAGCAGCCGGGAAGTCGGCAATCAGCCCCAGCATTTT.